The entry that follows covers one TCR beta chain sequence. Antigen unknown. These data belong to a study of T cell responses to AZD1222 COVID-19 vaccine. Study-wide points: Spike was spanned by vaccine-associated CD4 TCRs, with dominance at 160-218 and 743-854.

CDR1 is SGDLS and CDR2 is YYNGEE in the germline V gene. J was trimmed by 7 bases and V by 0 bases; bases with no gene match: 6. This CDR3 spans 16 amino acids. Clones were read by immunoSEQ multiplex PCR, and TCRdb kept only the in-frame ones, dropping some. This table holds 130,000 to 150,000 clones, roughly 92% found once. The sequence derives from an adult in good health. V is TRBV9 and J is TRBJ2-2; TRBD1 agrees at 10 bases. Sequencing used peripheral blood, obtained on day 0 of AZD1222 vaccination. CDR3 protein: CASSVEGTGAFGELFF. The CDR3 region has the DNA TGTGCCAGCAGCGTAGAGGGGACAGGGGCTTTCGGGGAGCTGTTTTTT.